A selection of T cell receptor beta chains follows, all from one sample in a study of shared clonotypes between healthy human individuals. Data came from immunoSEQ multiplex PCR; TCRdb stores just in-frame clones and leaves some out. The sample has about 640,000 clones; 72% are singletons. The sample taken for sequencing was memory CD4+ T cells sorted from blood. Receptor source: a woman in her thirties in good health. Each CDR3 is given with its conserved first and last residue. Fields, in order: D gene, J gene, V gene, clone size, CDR3 protein, CDR3 DNA. The D gene is left open where the match is weak. A clone size is listed for some rows: how often the clone was seen (once, few, many), or a class if it is expanded.

d_call: .; j_call: TRBJ1-3; v_call: TRBV5-1; clone_size: .; cdr3_aa: CASRALSGNTIYF; cdr3_nt: TGCGCCAGCAGGGCCCTTTCTGGAAACACCATATATTTT
d_call: .; j_call: TRBJ2-7; v_call: TRBV4-2; clone_size: .; cdr3_aa: CASSQDWSSYEQYF; cdr3_nt: TGTGCCAGCAGCCAAGATTGGTCGTCCTACGAGCAGTACTTC
d_call: TRBD2; j_call: TRBJ2-1; v_call: TRBV18; clone_size: .; cdr3_aa: CASSLQVAGVSYNEQFF; cdr3_nt: TGTGCCAGCTCACTCCAAGTAGCGGGAGTCTCCTACAATGAGCAGTTCTTC
d_call: .; j_call: TRBJ2-2; v_call: TRBV7-9; clone_size: .; cdr3_aa: CASTRDAGELFF; cdr3_nt: TGTGCCAGCACCAGGGACGCCGGGGAGCTGTTTTTT
d_call: TRBD1; j_call: TRBJ1-5; v_call: TRBV7-8; clone_size: .; cdr3_aa: CASSLTGVESNQPQHF; cdr3_nt: TGTGCCAGCAGCTTAACAGGGGTAGAGAGCAATCAGCCCCAGCATTTT
d_call: .; j_call: TRBJ2-7; v_call: TRBV7-2; clone_size: .; cdr3_aa: CASSTTGSPQGLEQYF; cdr3_nt: TGTGCCAGCAGCACCACCGGGTCGCCACAAGGGCTCGAGCAGTACTTC
d_call: .; j_call: TRBJ2-5; v_call: TRBV19; clone_size: .; cdr3_aa: CASRAGSQETQYF; cdr3_nt: TGTGCCAGTAGGGCGGGATCTCAAGAGACCCAGTACTTC
d_call: .; j_call: TRBJ2-5; v_call: TRBV6-5; clone_size: .; cdr3_aa: CASRRDPAGTQYF; cdr3_nt: TGTGCCAGCAGGAGGGATCCCGCGGGAACCCAGTACTTC
d_call: TRBD2; j_call: TRBJ2-7; v_call: TRBV18; clone_size: few; cdr3_aa: CASSPRRELPYEQYF; cdr3_nt: TGTGCCAGCTCACCACGGCGGGAGCTTCCCTACGAGCAGTACTTC
d_call: TRBD2; j_call: TRBJ2-2; v_call: TRBV11-3; clone_size: .; cdr3_aa: CASSSQFGRANTGELFF; cdr3_nt: TGTGCCAGCAGCTCACAATTTGGGAGGGCGAACACCGGGGAGCTGTTTTTT
d_call: .; j_call: TRBJ1-3; v_call: TRBV28; clone_size: .; cdr3_aa: CASTGNTIYF; cdr3_nt: TGTGCCAGCACTGGAAACACCATATATTTT
d_call: .; j_call: TRBJ1-5; v_call: TRBV4-1; clone_size: .; cdr3_aa: CASSQGGYNQPQHF; cdr3_nt: TGCGCCAGCAGCCAAGGGGGCTACAATCAGCCCCAGCATTTT
d_call: .; j_call: TRBJ1-1; v_call: TRBV11-2; clone_size: .; cdr3_aa: CASSLDRAMNTEAFF; cdr3_nt: TGTGCCAGCAGCTTAGACAGGGCCATGAACACTGAAGCTTTCTTT
d_call: .; j_call: TRBJ1-5; v_call: TRBV6-6; clone_size: .; cdr3_aa: CASSFKNQPQHF; cdr3_nt: TGTGCCAGCAGTTTCAAAAATCAGCCCCAGCATTTT
d_call: TRBD1; j_call: TRBJ1-1; v_call: TRBV13; clone_size: .; cdr3_aa: CASSYNRGWNTEAFF; cdr3_nt: TGTGCCAGCAGCTACAACAGGGGTTGGAACACTGAAGCTTTCTTT
d_call: TRBD1; j_call: TRBJ1-2; v_call: TRBV28; clone_size: .; cdr3_aa: CASSSPDRVSNYGYTF; cdr3_nt: TGTGCCAGCAGTTCCCCGGACAGGGTGTCGAACTATGGCTACACCTTC
d_call: .; j_call: TRBJ2-2; v_call: TRBV7-9; clone_size: .; cdr3_aa: CASTSPGRFSGELFF; cdr3_nt: TGTGCCAGCACCTCTCCCGGACGGTTCTCCGGGGAGCTGTTTTTT
d_call: TRBD1; j_call: TRBJ1-5; v_call: TRBV4-1; clone_size: .; cdr3_aa: CASSPQQGSKGNQPQHF; cdr3_nt: TGCGCCAGCAGCCCGCAACAGGGGAGCAAGGGCAATCAGCCCCAGCATTTT
d_call: .; j_call: TRBJ1-3; v_call: TRBV30; clone_size: few; cdr3_aa: CAWTKGSSGNTIYF; cdr3_nt: TGTGCCTGGACTAAGGGGAGCTCTGGAAACACCATATATTTT
d_call: .; j_call: TRBJ2-7; v_call: TRBV6-5; clone_size: .; cdr3_aa: CASSSPNVYEQYF; cdr3_nt: TGTGCCAGCAGTTCCCCGAACGTCTACGAGCAGTACTTC
d_call: .; j_call: TRBJ2-1; v_call: TRBV2; clone_size: .; cdr3_aa: CASTPDSHEQFF; cdr3_nt: TGTGCCAGCACCCCGGACAGTCATGAGCAGTTCTTC
d_call: .; j_call: TRBJ1-2; v_call: TRBV6-5; clone_size: .; cdr3_aa: CASTINPGAVYTF; cdr3_nt: TGTGCCAGCACAATAAACCCGGGGGCCGTCTACACCTTC
d_call: TRBD1; j_call: TRBJ1-5; v_call: TRBV27; clone_size: .; cdr3_aa: CASSPMGQGNQPQHF; cdr3_nt: TGTGCCAGCAGTCCTATGGGACAGGGGAATCAGCCCCAGCATTTT
d_call: .; j_call: TRBJ1-4; v_call: TRBV10-1; clone_size: .; cdr3_aa: CASSESSGGRTQKLFF; cdr3_nt: TGCGCCAGCAGTGAGTCTTCGGGGGGCCGGACTCAAAAACTGTTTTTT
d_call: .; j_call: TRBJ2-1; v_call: TRBV28; clone_size: .; cdr3_aa: CASNSHSYNEQFF; cdr3_nt: TGTGCCAGCAATTCTCACTCCTACAATGAGCAGTTCTTC
d_call: TRBD2; j_call: TRBJ2-7; v_call: TRBV6-1; clone_size: .; cdr3_aa: CASSEGAGVTYEQYF; cdr3_nt: TGTGCCAGCAGTGAAGGGGCGGGGGTCACCTACGAGCAGTACTTC
d_call: TRBD2; j_call: TRBJ2-3; v_call: TRBV10-2; clone_size: .; cdr3_aa: CASGGGVSTDTQYF; cdr3_nt: TGCGCCAGCGGCGGGGGAGTGAGCACAGATACGCAGTATTTT
d_call: .; j_call: TRBJ1-1; v_call: TRBV19; clone_size: .; cdr3_aa: CASSRLSGGWAERGRGTEAFF; cdr3_nt: TGTGCCAGTAGTAGGCTTTCCGGCGGCTGGGCAGAAAGGGGGAGAGGCACTGAAGCTTTCTTT
d_call: .; j_call: TRBJ1-2; v_call: TRBV28; clone_size: few; cdr3_aa: CASTGRLGGYTF; cdr3_nt: TGTGCCAGCACGGGACGCCTGGGTGGCTACACCTTC
d_call: .; j_call: TRBJ2-1; v_call: TRBV7-8; clone_size: .; cdr3_aa: CASRRGEGSSYNEQFF; cdr3_nt: TGTGCCAGCAGACGGGGTGAGGGGAGCTCCTACAATGAGCAGTTCTTC
d_call: .; j_call: TRBJ2-6; v_call: TRBV18; clone_size: .; cdr3_aa: CASSPYRVTSDSGANVLTF; cdr3_nt: TGTGCCAGCTCACCCTACAGGGTAACTTCAGACTCTGGGGCCAACGTCCTGACTTTC
d_call: TRBD2; j_call: TRBJ2-5; v_call: TRBV7-9; clone_size: once; cdr3_aa: CASSVAGETQYF; cdr3_nt: TGTGCCAGCAGTGTAGCGGGAGAGACCCAGTACTTC
d_call: .; j_call: TRBJ1-2; v_call: TRBV28; clone_size: .; cdr3_aa: CASSLQNYGYTF; cdr3_nt: TGTGCCAGCAGTTTACAAAACTATGGCTACACCTTC
d_call: TRBD2; j_call: TRBJ2-1; v_call: TRBV6-5; clone_size: .; cdr3_aa: CASSLQWGGYNEQFF; cdr3_nt: TGTGCCAGCAGCCTCCAATGGGGGGGTTACAATGAGCAGTTCTTC
d_call: .; j_call: TRBJ2-1; v_call: TRBV7-9; clone_size: once; cdr3_aa: CASSLGNLAGGSYNEQFF; cdr3_nt: TGTGCCAGCAGCTTAGGAAATCTAGCCGGCGGCTCCTACAATGAGCAGTTCTTC
d_call: TRBD1; j_call: TRBJ2-1; v_call: TRBV11-2; clone_size: .; cdr3_aa: CASSPDGTGEQFF; cdr3_nt: TGTGCCAGCAGCCCGGATGGGACAGGGGAGCAGTTCTTC
d_call: .; j_call: TRBJ1-5; v_call: TRBV2; clone_size: .; cdr3_aa: CASSDLFGSNQPQHF; cdr3_nt: TGTGCCAGCAGTGACCTGTTCGGTAGCAATCAGCCCCAGCATTTT
d_call: .; j_call: TRBJ2-7; v_call: TRBV28; clone_size: few; cdr3_aa: CASSLEGREPYEQYF; cdr3_nt: TGTGCCAGCAGTTTAGAGGGTAGGGAACCCTACGAGCAGTACTTC
d_call: .; j_call: TRBJ2-5; v_call: TRBV6-5; clone_size: few; cdr3_aa: CASTDSTVQETQYF; cdr3_nt: TGTGCCAGCACGGACAGCACGGTTCAAGAGACCCAGTACTTC
d_call: TRBD2; j_call: TRBJ2-2; v_call: TRBV11-3; clone_size: .; cdr3_aa: CASSKLAGGNTGELFF; cdr3_nt: TGTGCCAGCAGCAAACTAGCGGGGGGAAACACCGGGGAGCTGTTTTTT
d_call: .; j_call: TRBJ1-2; v_call: TRBV6-5; clone_size: .; cdr3_aa: CASQGYGGYTF; cdr3_nt: TGTGCCAGCCAAGGGTATGGGGGCTACACCTTC
d_call: TRBD2; j_call: TRBJ2-5; v_call: TRBV5-1; clone_size: .; cdr3_aa: CASRLAGAEETQYF; cdr3_nt: TGCGCCAGCAGACTAGCGGGAGCAGAGGAGACCCAGTACTTC
d_call: .; j_call: TRBJ2-5; v_call: TRBV6-8; clone_size: .; cdr3_aa: CASRSHRENQETQYF; cdr3_nt: TGTGCCAGCAGGTCCCACAGGGAGAACCAAGAGACCCAGTACTTC
d_call: .; j_call: TRBJ2-1; v_call: TRBV15; clone_size: .; cdr3_aa: CATSTKGPLRPFVDNEQFF; cdr3_nt: TGTGCCACCAGCACCAAGGGACCTCTAAGACCTTTCGTTGACAATGAGCAGTTCTTC
d_call: .; j_call: TRBJ1-3; v_call: TRBV6-1; clone_size: .; cdr3_aa: CASSEPQLSSGNTIYF; cdr3_nt: TGTGCCAGCAGTGAACCTCAGCTGAGCTCTGGAAACACCATATATTTT
d_call: .; j_call: TRBJ1-2; v_call: TRBV19; clone_size: .; cdr3_aa: CASSMRGWPGYTF; cdr3_nt: TGTGCCAGTAGTATGCGGGGATGGCCTGGCTACACCTTC
d_call: .; j_call: TRBJ1-3; v_call: TRBV10-3; clone_size: few; cdr3_aa: CAMGVSGNTIYF; cdr3_nt: TGTGCCATGGGGGTCTCTGGAAACACCATATATTTT
d_call: .; j_call: TRBJ2-2; v_call: TRBV6-5; clone_size: many; cdr3_aa: CASSYELGRELFF; cdr3_nt: TGTGCCAGCAGTTACGAGCTTGGAAGGGAGCTGTTTTTT
d_call: .; j_call: TRBJ2-7; v_call: TRBV27; clone_size: .; cdr3_aa: CASGNRAGHEQYF; cdr3_nt: TGTGCCAGCGGCAACAGGGCGGGCCACGAGCAGTACTTC
d_call: .; j_call: TRBJ2-5; v_call: TRBV19; clone_size: .; cdr3_aa: CASSIRSGQETQYF; cdr3_nt: TGTGCCAGTAGTATAAGGAGCGGGCAAGAGACCCAGTACTTC
d_call: TRBD1; j_call: TRBJ2-2; v_call: TRBV11-2; clone_size: .; cdr3_aa: CASSPGGSGIAGELFF; cdr3_nt: TGTGCCAGCAGCCCAGGGGGAAGTGGGATAGCAGGGGAGCTGTTTTTT
d_call: .; j_call: TRBJ2-5; v_call: TRBV19; clone_size: .; cdr3_aa: CASSPQPQETQYF; cdr3_nt: TGTGCCAGTAGTCCGCAGCCGCAAGAGACCCAGTACTTC
d_call: .; j_call: TRBJ1-2; v_call: TRBV2; clone_size: .; cdr3_aa: CASSELGGVGGYTF; cdr3_nt: TGTGCCAGCAGTGAGCTGGGGGGGGTCGGTGGCTACACCTTC
d_call: .; j_call: TRBJ2-1; v_call: TRBV4-1; clone_size: .; cdr3_aa: CASSHRDGDNEQFF; cdr3_nt: TGCGCCAGCAGCCATCGGGACGGAGACAATGAGCAGTTCTTC
d_call: .; j_call: TRBJ2-7; v_call: TRBV6-1; clone_size: .; cdr3_aa: CASSKGRGSNAEQYF; cdr3_nt: TGTGCCAGCAGCAAGGGAAGGGGGAGTAATGCCGAGCAGTACTTC